One and the same sample provided the 4 T cell receptor beta chains below, sequenced in a study of blood T cell repertoires in COVID-19. Data came from immunoSEQ multiplex PCR; TCRdb stores just in-frame clones and leaves some out. The table has about 220,000 clones, approximately 81% seen once. Sequences were obtained from peripheral blood. All receptors come from a woman at least 80 years old with acute or convalescent COVID-19.

This clone was observed once. DNA for the CDR3: TGTGCCAGCAGTCCGGCGGGGTACGGGGAGCTGTTTTTT. The encoded protein is CASSPAGYGELFF. The V and J genes are TRBV12-3 or TRBV12-4 and TRBJ2-2, with a possible D match to TRBD2 (6 bases). This CDR3 has 13 residues. Trimming cost V 5 bases and J 7 bases, with 11 bases left between them.

The chain is built from TRBV19 and TRBJ1-3, with D possibly matching TRBD1 (6 bases). CDR3 length equals 15 residues. Germline assignment: CDR1 LNHDA and CDR2 SQIVND (reference sequence). V lost 10 bases and J 0 bases, leaving 16 bases between the germline ends. The CDR3 loop is CATEGGRISGNTIYF. In nucleotides, the CDR3 is TGTGCCACCGAGGGGGGGAGAATCTCTGGAAACACCATATATTTT.

The V and J genes are TRBV11-3 and TRBJ2-7; 11 bases are shared with TRBD1. J gave up 3 bases and V 5 bases, and 9 bases lay outside the gene matches. Germline V lookup: CDR1 SGHNT, CDR2 YENEEA. This CDR3 comprises 16 residues. CDR3 residues: CASSAPGGQGDYEQYF. CDR3 sequence (DNA): TGTGCCAGCAGCGCCCCGGGGGGACAGGGGGACTACGAGCAGTACTTC. The full variable domain, its missing parts supplied by reference TRBV11-3 and TRBJ2-7, is EAGVVQSPRYKIIEKKQPVAFWCNPISGHNTLYWYLQNLGQGPELLIRYENEEAVDDSQLPKDRFSAERLKGVDSTLKIQPAELGDSAVYLCASSAPGGQGDYEQYFGPGTRLTVT.

Note on this clone: This CDR3 is also generated by other DNA sequences in the sample. The chain recombines TRBV6-5 with TRBJ1-5; D not resolved. Germline V gene lookup returns CDR1 MNHEY and CDR2 SVGAGI. The CDR3 sequence is 15 residues long. The V end was cut by 0 bases, the J end by 2 bases, with 8 bases between. The CDR3 DNA reads TGTGCCAGCAGTTACTCTGCGGGCGGCAATCAGCCCCAGCATTTT. This translates into CASSYSAGGNQPQHF.